The 27 T cell receptor beta chains below come from one sample, sequenced in a study of molecular identifiers for immune sequencing clone quantification (dated by TCRdb to between 2017 and 2018). To prepare the library, PCR was applied. Instrument on record: NextSeq 500. TCRdb itself trimmed the public reads at Q25 with fastp, ran MiXCR and retained productive beta chains. Rows merge per CDR3 protein into single entries with the most common DNA and genes. The sample records some 680,000 distinct CDR3 sequences, roughly 27% of which are singletons. About 0.81% of the sample belongs to the ten largest clones. Specimen: naive CD8+ T cells from blood, with Jurkat cell RNA spiked in. The cell subset or site label for this specimen denotes: FACS-sorted CD8+CD4-CCR7+CD45RA+ naive T cells. The receptors originated from a human donor in good health. Some libraries in this study had Jurkat cell RNA spiked in.

The J gene is TRBJ2-1, the V gene TRBV4-3, with 9 bases aligning to TRBD2. With V trimmed by 0 bases and J by 8 bases, 11 bases remained unmatched. The length of the CDR3 is 17 residues. CDR1 and CDR2 (germline): LGHNA, YSLEER. CDR3 nucleotides: TGCGCCAGCAGCCAAGAGACACGGGGCGGGGGGGCCTATGAGCAGTTCTTC. Its protein product is CASSQETRGGGAYEQFF.

Concerning this clonotype itself: A much larger clone differs from this one at a single base, so this may be a read error. A read error is likely, as this CDR3 ends without the conserved phenylalanine or tryptophan. The chain combines TRBV27 with TRBJ2-3, with TRBD2 as a possible D gene (6 bases). V was trimmed by 5 bases and J by 0 bases, leaving 15 bases between them. The CDR3 runs 16 residues. Germline values: CDR1 MNHEY, CDR2 SMNVEV (reference sequence). Here the CDR3 DNA reads TGTGCCAGCAGTCCGCGGGACCTCTCTAGCACAGATACGCAGTATTCT. Translated, it gives CASSPRDLSSTDTQYS.

This clonotype was detected many times. The rearrangement joins TRBV7-3 to TRBJ2-3; TRBD1 aligns across 9 bases. CDR1 and CDR2 (germline): SGHTA, FQGTGA. V shed 5 bases and J 1 base; nucleotides not matched to a gene: 7. The CDR3 is made up of 16 amino acids. The CDR3 nucleotides are TGTGCCAGCAGCGCCCTGGACAGGGGTGGCACAGATACGCAGTATTTT. Translation: CASSALDRGGTDTQYF.

The J gene is TRBJ2-7, the V gene TRBV6-6; D gene ambiguous. The CDR3 has 12 amino acids. Germline loops: CDR1 MNHNY, CDR2 SVGAGI (reference sequence). V gave up 5 bases and J gave up 5 bases, with 10 bases separating them. CDR3 nucleotides: TGTGCCAGCAGTCACCTCCAGCACGAGCAGTACTTC. This codes for CASSHLQHEQYF.

This clonotype showed up just a few times. This rearrangement joins TRBV2 to TRBJ1-5; D possibly corresponds to TRBD1 (6 bases). The V and J ends lost 7 bases and 4 bases respectively, with 14 bases between them. The germline V gene has CDR1 SNHLY and CDR2 FYNNEI. This CDR3 is built from 14 residues. The CDR3, as DNA: TGTGCCAGCAAAGAGGGGGTAGGAAATCAGCCCCAGCATTTT. It translates to CASKEGVGNQPQHF.

The V call is TRBV4-3, the J call TRBJ2-3, with 12 positions matching TRBD2. V lost 0 bases, J lost 8 bases, and 9 bases stayed unmatched. CDR1 and CDR2 (germline): LGHNA, YSLEER. The CDR3 consists of 17 residues. The CDR3 loop is CASSQDWLAGGPGTQYF. The CDR3 region has the DNA TGCGCCAGCAGCCAAGATTGGCTAGCGGGAGGGCCAGGTACGCAGTATTTT.

This clonotype was seen many times. The rearrangement uses TRBV7-6 and TRBJ2-5; 10 nucleotides line up with TRBD2. CDR1 and CDR2 (germline): SGHVS, FNYEAQ. This CDR3 region has 16 residues. J lost 3 bases, V lost 1 base, and 5 bases had no gene match. CDR3 sequence (DNA): TGTGCCAGCAGCTTAGTATCTAGCGGGGGTAAAGAGACCCAGTACTTC. Its translation: CASSLVSSGGKETQYF.

This clonotype was detected ten times or more. V gene TRBV18 combines with J gene TRBJ2-3, with D perhaps matching TRBD2 (6 bases). Trimming shortened V by 3 bases and J by 1 base, and 17 bases separated the two germline ends. CDR1 is KGHSH and CDR2 is LQKENI in the germline V gene. CDR3 size: 17 residues. In nucleotides, the CDR3 is TGTGCCAGCTCACCGTCAGGGAGGACGAGAGGCACAGATACGCAGTATTTT. Translating it yields CASSPSGRTRGTDTQYF.

This clonotype was counted many times. The rearrangement links TRBV30 to TRBJ1-6; 9 nucleotides line up with TRBD1. Trimming took 5 bases from V and 4 from J; bases not matched to a gene: 0. CDR1 GTSNPN and CDR2 SVGIG come from the germline V gene (reference sequence). This CDR3 has 13 residues. The CDR3 nucleotides read TGTGCCTGGGGACAGGGGTATAATTCACCCCTCCACTTT. Translated, it gives CAWGQGYNSPLHF. Supplemented by reference TRBV30 and TRBJ1-6, the full variable domain reads SQTIHQWPATLVQPVGSPLSLECTVEGTSNPNLYWYRQAAGRGLQLLFYSVGIGQISSEVPQNLSASRPQDRQFILSSKKLLLSDSGFYLCAWGQGYNSPLHFGNGTRLTVT.

In this sample, this clonotype turned up a few times. CDR3 DNA: TGTGCCAGCAGCTTTATAGCGGGGTCGCTCGGAGAGCAGTTCTTC. It specifies CASSFIAGSLGEQFF. The gene calls are TRBV7-9 and TRBJ2-1, with 8 bases lining up with TRBD2. J was trimmed by 10 bases and V by 3 bases; bases with no gene match: 11. The CDR3 is 15 amino acids. Germline values: CDR1 SEHNR, CDR2 FQNEAQ (reference sequence).

CDR3 bases: TGCGCCAGCAGCCGAGTTCCGTTCCAAGGTAGCCGCACAGATACGCAGTATTTT. It is translated as CASSRVPFQGSRTDTQYF. The V call is TRBV4-1, the J call TRBJ2-3; D ambiguous. This CDR3 comprises 18 residues. Looked up from germline, CDR1 is MGHRA and CDR2 is YSYEKL. Trimming took 4 bases from V and 1 from J, leaving 21 bases between them.

This clonotype was found many times. Here the CDR3 reads CASSLALSGGPTSSTDTQYF. The DNA of the CDR3 is TGTGCCAGCAGCTTAGCGTTAAGCGGGGGGCCTACCTCTAGCACAGATACGCAGTATTTT. The chain employs TRBV7-6 and TRBJ2-3; TRBD2 agrees at 9 bases. CDR3 length equals 20 residues. CDR1 is SGHVS and CDR2 is FNYEAQ in the germline V gene. Trimming removed 0 bases from V and 0 bases from J; junction bases left unmatched: 13.

As regards this clonotype: A much larger clone lies one base from this, so it may be a read error. This chain uses TRBV6-2 or TRBV6-3 with TRBJ2-2; D is possibly TRBD2 (6 bases). Germline V CDR1 and CDR2: MNHEY, SVGEGT. The CDR3 has 16 residues. Trimming removed 0 bases at V and 4 bases at J, with 12 bases between. The CDR3 protein is CASSYSGRGSTGELFF. Here the CDR3 DNA reads TGTGCCAGCAGTTACTCGGGACGGGGGTCCACCGGGGAGCTGTTTTTT.

The table lists this clonotype with many counts. The V gene is TRBV11-2, the J gene TRBJ2-3; TRBD2 might be the D (6 bases). The germline V gene encodes CDR1 SGHAT and CDR2 FQNNGV. Trimming removed 0 bases at V and 0 bases at J, with 19 bases between. The CDR3 extends over 19 amino acids. In DNA form, the CDR3 reads TGTGCCAGCAGCTTAGAAGGAGGCCGGAGCGGGTATAGCACAGATACGCAGTATTTT. Translation gives CASSLEGGRSGYSTDTQYF.

The chain employs TRBV4-1 and TRBJ2-1, with 7 bases aligning to TRBD2. The V gene's germline CDR1 is MGHRA and CDR2 YSYEKL. Trimming at V came to 4 bases and at J to 4 bases, leaving 13 bases not matched to a gene. The CDR3 is 17 amino acids. Written as DNA, the CDR3 is TGCGCCAGCAGCCGCACTCCTGGGGGGGTAGGATACAATGAGCAGTTCTTC. Protein product: CASSRTPGGVGYNEQFF.

This clonotype appeared a few times. The genes are TRBV6-5 and TRBJ2-4; D possibly matches TRBD1 or TRBD2 (6 bases each). Per the germline V gene, CDR1 is MNHEY and CDR2 is SVGAGI. V lost 8 bases and J 0 bases, leaving 11 bases between the germline ends. The CDR3 contains 14 residues. Here the CDR3 reads CASSGAGAKNIQYF. CDR3 DNA: TGTGCCAGCTCGGGGGCTGGAGCCAAAAACATTCAGTACTTC.

This clonotype was observed many times. The chain uses TRBV12-3 or TRBV12-4 and TRBJ2-5; D is perhaps TRBD2 (5 bases). CDR3 length equals 16 residues. V lost 1 base to trimming and J lost 5 bases, with 17 bases between them. CDR3 DNA sequence: TGTGCCAGCAGTTTAGGTGGTCTAGCCGGGCGCGAGACCCAGTACTTC. Encoded protein: CASSLGGLAGRETQYF.

The CDR3 DNA sequence: TGTGCCAGCAGCACCGGACGTATGGAGACCCAGTACTTC. This codes for CASSTGRMETQYF. V usage is TRBV7-6 and J usage is TRBJ2-5, with unresolved D. This CDR3 is built from 13 residues. The germline V and J ends were trimmed by 5 bases and 5 bases, with 12 bases remaining between them. Germline CDR1 reads SGHVS; CDR2 reads FNYEAQ.

This clonotype came up many times. The chain uses TRBV4-1 and TRBJ1-1, with TRBD1 matching over 10 bases. Per germline, CDR1 MGHRA and CDR2 YSYEKL. Trimming removed 1 base from V and 4 bases from J; junction bases left unmatched: 3. The CDR3 is 15 residues long. CDR3 sequence reads: CASSQGGQGGTEAFF. The CDR3 DNA reads TGCGCCAGCAGCCAAGGAGGACAGGGGGGCACTGAAGCTTTCTTT.

This clonotype has at least ten counts. The J gene is TRBJ1-5, the V gene TRBV7-9; D is unclear. This CDR3 spans 15 amino acids. V was trimmed by 2 bases and J by 4 bases, leaving 12 bases between them. Germline assignment: CDR1 SEHNR and CDR2 FQNEAQ (reference sequence). CDR3 amino acids: CASSLSTTGNQPQHF. The CDR3 nucleotides read TGTGCCAGCAGCTTATCGACGACGGGGAATCAGCCCCAGCATTTT. The full variable domain, its missing parts supplied by reference TRBV7-9 and TRBJ1-5, is DTGVSQNPRHKITKRGQNVTFRCDPISEHNRLYWYRQTLGQGPEFLTYFQNEAQLEKSRLLSDRFSAERPKGSFSTLEIQRTEQGDSAMYLCASSLSTTGNQPQHFGDGTRLSIL.

This clonotype was picked up many times. The CDR3 loop is CSVRLYTGELFF. CDR3 DNA: TGCAGCGTTCGACTATACACCGGGGAGCTGTTTTTT. This chain joins TRBV29-1 and TRBJ2-2; D may be TRBD2 (5 bases). Trimming stripped 5 bases from V and 3 bases from J, with 7 bases between. This CDR3 spans 12 amino acids. Germline V lookup: CDR1 SQVTM, CDR2 ANQGSEA.

This clonotype was counted many times. The chain combines TRBV5-6 with TRBJ2-7; 10 nucleotides align to TRBD1. CDR3 length: 14 amino acids. The V gene end was trimmed by 4 bases and the J gene end by 4 bases; junction bases not matched to a gene: 5. Germline V lookup: CDR1 SGHDT, CDR2 YYEEEE. The CDR3 here is CASSPGQGNYEQYF. The CDR3 DNA reads as TGTGCCAGCAGCCCGGGACAGGGGAATTACGAGCAGTACTTC.

This clonotype was recorded many times. This chain links TRBV4-3 with TRBJ2-1, with TRBD1 identical over 7 bases. CDR1 is LGHNA, CDR2 YSLEER, per germline. The CDR3 is made up of 13 amino acids. V trimming: 4 bases; J trimming: 9 bases; junction bases outside the gene matches: 6. CDR3 residues: CASSRDREAEQFF. The CDR3 DNA follows: TGCGCCAGCAGCCGCGACAGGGAAGCTGAGCAGTTCTTC.

This clonotype was seen ten or more times. The CDR3 DNA reads as TGTGCCAGCAGCCCCCAGACTAATCAGCCCCAGCATTTT. Its protein is CASSPQTNQPQHF. The chain combines TRBV7-3 with TRBJ1-5; D is uncertain. The CDR3 spans 13 residues. Trimming left V 5 bases short and J 4 bases short, with 9 bases between. Looked up from germline, CDR1 is SGHTA and CDR2 is FQGTGA.

This clonotype has ten or more counts. This chain uses TRBV28 with TRBJ2-1, with D maybe TRBD2 (6 bases). Germline-derived CDR1 and CDR2 are MDHEN and SYDVKM. This CDR3 comprises 12 residues. V lost 3 bases to trimming and J lost 16 bases, with 16 bases between them. CDR3 residues: CASSLSGSGRFF. CDR3 nucleotide sequence: TGTGCCAGCAGTTTGTCGGGTAGCGGAAGATTCTTC.

The V gene is TRBV20-1, the J gene TRBJ1-2, with 8 bases identical to TRBD1. CDR1 and CDR2 (germline): DFQATT, SNEGSKA (reference sequence). The CDR3 extends over 14 amino acids. Unmatched junction bases numbered 9, after V lost 5 bases and J lost 4 bases. The CDR3 protein is CSAPSADRVYGYTF. The CDR3 DNA follows: TGCAGTGCTCCTAGCGCGGACAGGGTCTATGGCTACACCTTC.

This clonotype was recorded a few times. This sequence joins TRBV6-2 or TRBV6-3 and TRBJ2-1; 13 bases agree with TRBD2. Unmatched junction bases numbered 21, after V lost 8 bases and J lost 8 bases. The CDR3 runs to 19 residues. The germline V gene encodes CDR1 MNHEY and CDR2 SVGEGT. The CDR3 DNA follows: TGTGCCAGCGGCCAGACTAGCGGGGGGCAAGTTGATGCTGACCATGAGCAGTTCTTC. Encoded protein: CASGQTSGGQVDADHEQFF.